This record covers a single T cell receptor beta chain. Its antigen is undetermined. The sample comes from a study of blood T cells in healthy people across ages. The study's findings and limits: Reliance upon unsorted PBMCs precluded definitive naive versus antigen-experienced comparison. With age, beta diversity per million T cells declined roughly linearly, significantly by 40 to 50. There was no known CMV status for donors, so expanded clonotype changes were possibly confounded.

It was with a sample-barcoded 5' primer and a J-beta primer mix that a second PCR of roughly 7 to 12 cycles was run. TCRdb redid the calling of the 5' RACE reads with MiXCR, one entry per CDR3 protein. Found here are some 1.8 million distinct CDR3 sequences, 39% of them singletons; the top ten hold under 25%. This CDR3 is 15 amino acids long. The ends were cut back, 6 bases at V and 1 base at J, with 16 bases in the middle. The germline gives CDR1 MDHEN, CDR2 SYDVKM. Sequenced material: blood. The chain employs TRBV28 and TRBJ2-7; D not certain. The receptor's source is a human donor in good health. The CDR3 DNA follows: TGTGCCAGCAGCCCTTTCCTCGGTTTATCCTACGAGCAGTACTTC. Its translation is CASSPFLGLSYEQYF.